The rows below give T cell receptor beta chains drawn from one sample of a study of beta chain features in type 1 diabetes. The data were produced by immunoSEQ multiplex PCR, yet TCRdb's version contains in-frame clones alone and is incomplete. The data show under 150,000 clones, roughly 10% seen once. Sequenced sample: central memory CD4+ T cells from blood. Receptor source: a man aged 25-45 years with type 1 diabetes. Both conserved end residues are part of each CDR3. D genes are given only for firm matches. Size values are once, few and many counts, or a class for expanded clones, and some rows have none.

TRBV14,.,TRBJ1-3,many,TGTGCCAGCAGCCAACAACAGCCCTCTGGAAACACCATATATTTT,CASSQQQPSGNTIYF
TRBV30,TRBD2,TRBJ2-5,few,TGTGCCTGGAGTGTTGGCCTAGCGGGGGGGGAGACCCAGTACTTC,CAWSVGLAGGETQYF
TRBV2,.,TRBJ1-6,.,TGTGCCAGCAGTGGCGGCAGCCTTAATTCACCCCTCCACTTT,CASSGGSLNSPLHF
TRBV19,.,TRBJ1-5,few,TGTGCCAGTAGTATAAACTCCCGGTCGAATAAAGCTCAGCCCCAGCATTTT,CASSINSRSNKAQPQHF
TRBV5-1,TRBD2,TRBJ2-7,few,TGCGCCAGCAGCTTGGGTGGAAGCGGGGGGTCTTCGGAGCAGTACTTC,CASSLGGSGGSSEQYF
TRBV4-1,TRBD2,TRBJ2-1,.,TGCGCCAGCGGCGAAAAGACTAGCGGGGCCGACAATGAGCAGTTCTTC,CASGEKTSGADNEQFF
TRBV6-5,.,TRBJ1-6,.,TGTGCCAGCAGTTACTCCCGTACGGGGGATTCACCCCTCCACTTT,CASSYSRTGDSPLHF
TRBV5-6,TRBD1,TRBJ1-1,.,TGTGCCAGCAGCTTCGACAAAGGGACAGTGAACACTGAAGCTTTCTTT,CASSFDKGTVNTEAFF
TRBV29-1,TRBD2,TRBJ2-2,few,TGCAGCGTGGCTAGCGGGGGGGCCATCGGGGAGCTGTTTTTT,CSVASGGAIGELFF
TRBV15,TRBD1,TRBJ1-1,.,TGTGCCACCAGCAGGGGACAGTACACTGAAGCTTTCTTT,CATSRGQYTEAFF
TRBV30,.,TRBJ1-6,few,TGTGCCTGGAGTCCCCCACGAGGCAGTTCTGATTCACCCCTCCACTTT,CAWSPPRGSSDSPLHF
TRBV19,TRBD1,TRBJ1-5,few,TGTGCCAGTTTCACAGGGGGCGACAGCAATCAGCCCCAGCATTTT,CASFTGGDSNQPQHF
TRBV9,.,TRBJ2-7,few,TGTGCCAGCAGCGTTTCGGCAGGGGATTCCTACGAGCAGTACTTC,CASSVSAGDSYEQYF
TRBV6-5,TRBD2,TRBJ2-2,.,TGTGCCAGCGGTTATAGACTAGCGGGGACCCCCGGGGAGCTGTTTTTT,CASGYRLAGTPGELFF
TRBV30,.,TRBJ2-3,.,TGTGCCTGGAGGCCACAGTTCACAGATACGCAGTATTTT,CAWRPQFTDTQYF
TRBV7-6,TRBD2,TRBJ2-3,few,TGTGCCAGCAAATCGGATAGCGGGGGCCTCACAGATACGCAGTATTTT,CASKSDSGGLTDTQYF
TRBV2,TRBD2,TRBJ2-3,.,TGTGCCAGCAGTCGGGGGGGTGCACAGACTACGCAGTATTTT,CASSRGGAQTTQYF
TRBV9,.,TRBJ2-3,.,TGTGCCAGCAGCGTAGAAGGGGTCAATACGCAGTATTTT,CASSVEGVNTQYF
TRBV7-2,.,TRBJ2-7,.,TGTGCCAGCAGCTTAGCGCGAGGCAATGGGTACGAGCAGTACTTC,CASSLARGNGYEQYF
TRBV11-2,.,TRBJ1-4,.,TGTGCCAGCAGCTTGAGCGTCGCTAATGAAAAACTGTTTTTT,CASSLSVANEKLFF
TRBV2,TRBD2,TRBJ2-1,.,TGTGCCAGCAGTGTAGAGGGGGCTAGCGGGGCTGAGCAGTTCTTC,CASSVEGASGAEQFF
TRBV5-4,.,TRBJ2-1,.,TGTGCCAGCAGCTTGGGCGGGGCTAGCTCCTACAATGAGCAGTTCTTC,CASSLGGASSYNEQFF
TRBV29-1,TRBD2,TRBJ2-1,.,TGCAGCGTCAGTGGACTAGCGGGGGCCTACAATGAGCAGTTCTTC,CSVSGLAGAYNEQFF
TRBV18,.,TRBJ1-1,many,TGTGCCAGCCTCGCACAGAGGAACACTGAAGCTTTCTTT,CASLAQRNTEAFF
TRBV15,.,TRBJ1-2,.,TGTGCCACCAGCAGAGACCCGGATGGCTACACCTTC,CATSRDPDGYTF
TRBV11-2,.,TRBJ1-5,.,TGTGCCAGCAGCAAAATTTGGGGGGGCCTCAATCAGCCCCAGCATTTT,CASSKIWGGLNQPQHF
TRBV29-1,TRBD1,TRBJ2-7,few,TGCAGCGCGAGACAGGGAACGACCTACGAGCAGTACTTC,CSARQGTTYEQYF
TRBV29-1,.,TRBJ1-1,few,TGCAGCGTTGCCGAAATACCCCAGGAAGCTTTCTTT,CSVAEIPQEAFF
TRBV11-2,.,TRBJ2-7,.,TGTGCCAGCAGGACAGCTAGCGACGAGCAGTACTTC,CASRTASDEQYF
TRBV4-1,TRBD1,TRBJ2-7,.,TGCGCCAGCAGCCGCACCGGGACAGGGGCCTACGAGCAGTACTTC,CASSRTGTGAYEQYF
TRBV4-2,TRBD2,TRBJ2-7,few,TGTGCCAGCAGCCCACGGGGGGTCAGCAACGAGCAGTACTTC,CASSPRGVSNEQYF
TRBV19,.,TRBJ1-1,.,TGTGCCAGTAGTATAGACGGGAACACTGAAGCTTTCTTT,CASSIDGNTEAFF
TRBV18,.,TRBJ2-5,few,TGTGCCAGCTCACCTCGAACAGGGGGGGAAGAGACCCAGTACTTC,CASSPRTGGEETQYF
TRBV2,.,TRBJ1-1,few,TGTGCCAGCAGGGACACCGGGCGGGAAGCTTTCTTT,CASRDTGREAFF
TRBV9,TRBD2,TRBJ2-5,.,TGTGCCAGCAGCGCGGGGGGAGAGACCCAGTACTTC,CASSAGGETQYF
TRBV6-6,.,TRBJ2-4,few,TGTGCCAGCAGTCCAGACCCGAGGAGGGCCAAAAACATTCAGTACTTC,CASSPDPRRAKNIQYF
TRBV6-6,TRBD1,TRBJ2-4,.,TGTGCCAGCAGTGCCGGGGACAGGGGGAACATTCAGTACTTC,CASSAGDRGNIQYF
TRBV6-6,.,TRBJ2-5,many,TGTGCCAGCAGTTACGGGCAGTACCAAGAGACCCAGTACTTC,CASSYGQYQETQYF
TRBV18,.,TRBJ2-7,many,TGTGCCAGCTCACCAAACATCGGAGTGCAGTACTTC,CASSPNIGVQYF
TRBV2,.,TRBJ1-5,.,TGTGCCAGCAGTGAACGAAGGGGCTCATGGAAGCCCCAGCATTTT,CASSERRGSWKPQHF